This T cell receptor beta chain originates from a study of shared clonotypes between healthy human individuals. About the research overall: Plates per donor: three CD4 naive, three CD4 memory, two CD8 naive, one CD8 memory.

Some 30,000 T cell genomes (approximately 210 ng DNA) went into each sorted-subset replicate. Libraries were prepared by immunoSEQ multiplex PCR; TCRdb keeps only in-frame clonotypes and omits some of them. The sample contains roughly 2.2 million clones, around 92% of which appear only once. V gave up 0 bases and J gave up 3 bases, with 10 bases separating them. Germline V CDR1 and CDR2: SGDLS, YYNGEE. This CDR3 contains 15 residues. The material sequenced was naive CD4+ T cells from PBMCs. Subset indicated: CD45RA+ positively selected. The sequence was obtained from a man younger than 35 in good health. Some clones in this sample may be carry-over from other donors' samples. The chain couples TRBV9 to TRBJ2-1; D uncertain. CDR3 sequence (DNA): TGTGCCAGCAGCGTAGGAGACGGCTTCTACAATGAGCAGTTCTTC. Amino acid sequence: CASSVGDGFYNEQFF. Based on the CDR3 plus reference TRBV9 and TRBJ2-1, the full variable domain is DSGVTQTPKHLITATGQRVTLRCSPRSGDLSVYWYQQSLDQGLQFLIQYYNGEERAKGNILERFSAQQFPDLHSELNLSSLELGDSALYFCASSVGDGFYNEQFFGPGTRLTVL.